Described below is a single T cell receptor (beta chain) sequence and its context. What it binds is not known. 5'RACE primed at constant segments yielded TCR alpha and TCR beta cDNA libraries bearing sample barcodes and UMIs. TCRdb redid the calling of the 5' RACE reads with MiXCR, one entry per CDR3 protein. This sample has about 540,000 distinct CDR3 sequences, with roughly 21% found just once. This sample is part of a study of T-cell memory formation after mild COVID-19. Background on the study: TCR clusters showed largely donor specificity. Study observations and caveats: Pre-infection memory carried some responding clones, suggesting that cross-reactive memory joined. Researchers report contracting CD4+ clones mostly in CM and EM, with CD8+ clones in EMRA.

From germline, CDR1 is MGHRA and CDR2 YSYEKL. Trimming at V came to 3 bases and at J to 9 bases, leaving 10 bases not matched to a gene. This CDR3 contains 14 residues. Sequencing input: PBMCs or a T cell subset sorted from them (not recorded which). The source of this sequence is an adult woman who had mild COVID-19 (a few samples of this study predate the infection). Cell type and time point are not known. The chain employs TRBV4-1 and TRBJ1-1, with 7 bases lining up with TRBD1. CDR3 sequence reads: CASSQEDRRAKAFF. Written as DNA, the CDR3 is TGCGCCAGCAGCCAGGAGGACAGGAGGGCTAAAGCTTTCTTT.